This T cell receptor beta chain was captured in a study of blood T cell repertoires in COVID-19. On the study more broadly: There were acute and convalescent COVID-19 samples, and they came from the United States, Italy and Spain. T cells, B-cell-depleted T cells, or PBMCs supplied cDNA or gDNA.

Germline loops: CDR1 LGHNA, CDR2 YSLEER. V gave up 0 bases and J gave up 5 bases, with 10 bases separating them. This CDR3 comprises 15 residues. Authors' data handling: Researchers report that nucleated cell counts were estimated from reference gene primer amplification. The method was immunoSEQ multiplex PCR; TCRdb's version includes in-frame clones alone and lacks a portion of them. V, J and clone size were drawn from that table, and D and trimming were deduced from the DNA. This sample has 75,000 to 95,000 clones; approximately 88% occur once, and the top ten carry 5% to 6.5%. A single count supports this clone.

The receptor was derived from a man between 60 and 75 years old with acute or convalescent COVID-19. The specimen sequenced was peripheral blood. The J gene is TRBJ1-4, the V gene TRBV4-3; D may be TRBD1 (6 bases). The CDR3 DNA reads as TGCGCCAGCAGCCAAGATCAGGGGCTAAATGAAAAACTGTTTTTT. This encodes CASSQDQGLNEKLFF.